This TCR beta chain was identified in a study of early T cells in non-severe SARS-CoV-2 infection. TCRdb passed the 5' RACE reads through MiXCR, listing each CDR3 protein once. The sample shows roughly 35,000 distinct CDR3 sequences, about 7% of them seen only once. The table lists this clonotype with a few counts. V lost 1 base and J lost 0, with 17 bases in between. The CDR3 is made up of 17 amino acids. Germline CDR1 reads DFQATT; CDR2 reads SNEGSKA (reference sequence). Source material: whole blood. The clonotype comes from an adult who was a healthcare worker with PCR-confirmed SARS-CoV-2 infection or an uninfected control (not recorded which). The gene calls are TRBV20-1 and TRBJ2-3, with D maybe TRBD1 (6 bases). CDR3 sequence reads: CSARVLGTSISTDTQYF. For the CDR3, the DNA is TGCAGTGCTAGAGTATTGGGGACATCGATTAGCACAGATACGCAGTATTTT.